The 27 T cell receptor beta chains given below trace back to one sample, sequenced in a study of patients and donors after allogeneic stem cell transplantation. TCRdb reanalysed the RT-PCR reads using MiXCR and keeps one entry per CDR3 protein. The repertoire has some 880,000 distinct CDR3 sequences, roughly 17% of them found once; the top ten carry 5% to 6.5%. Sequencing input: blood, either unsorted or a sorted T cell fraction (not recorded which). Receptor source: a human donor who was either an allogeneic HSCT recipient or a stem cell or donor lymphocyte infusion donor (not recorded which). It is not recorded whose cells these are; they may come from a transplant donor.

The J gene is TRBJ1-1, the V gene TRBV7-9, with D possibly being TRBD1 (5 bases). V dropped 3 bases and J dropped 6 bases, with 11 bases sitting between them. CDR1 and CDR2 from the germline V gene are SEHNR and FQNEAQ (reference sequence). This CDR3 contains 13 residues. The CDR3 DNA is TGTGCCAGCAGCTTGAATCGGGGCTCTGAAGCTTTCTTT. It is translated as CASSLNRGSEAFF.

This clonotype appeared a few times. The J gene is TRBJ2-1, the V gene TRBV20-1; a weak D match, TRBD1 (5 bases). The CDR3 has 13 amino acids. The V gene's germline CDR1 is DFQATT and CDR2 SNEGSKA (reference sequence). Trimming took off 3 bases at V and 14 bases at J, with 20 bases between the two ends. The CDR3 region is CSASGPGNMGKFF. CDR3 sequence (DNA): TGCAGTGCTAGTGGCCCAGGGAACATGGGAAAGTTCTTC.

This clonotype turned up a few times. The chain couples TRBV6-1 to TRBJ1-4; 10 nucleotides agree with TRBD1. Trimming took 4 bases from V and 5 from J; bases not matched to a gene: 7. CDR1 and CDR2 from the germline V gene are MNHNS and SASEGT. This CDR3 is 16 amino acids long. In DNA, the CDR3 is TGTGCCAGCAGTGGAGGAGGGACAGGGGCGAATGAAAAACTGTTTTTT. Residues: CASSGGGTGANEKLFF.

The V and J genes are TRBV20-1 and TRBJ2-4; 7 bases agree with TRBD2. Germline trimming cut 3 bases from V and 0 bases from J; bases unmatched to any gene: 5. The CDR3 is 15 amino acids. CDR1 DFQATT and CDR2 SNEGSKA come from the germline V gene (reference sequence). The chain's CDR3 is CSASGRGLAKNIQYF. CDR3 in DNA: TGCAGTGCTAGTGGGAGGGGACTAGCCAAAAACATTCAGTACTTC.

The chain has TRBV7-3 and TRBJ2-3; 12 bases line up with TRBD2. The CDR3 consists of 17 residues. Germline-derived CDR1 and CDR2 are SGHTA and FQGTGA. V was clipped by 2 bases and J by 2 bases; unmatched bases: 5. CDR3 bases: TGTGCCAGCAGCTTATTGGGACTAGCGGGCCCCACAGATACGCAGTATTTT. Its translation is CASSLLGLAGPTDTQYF.

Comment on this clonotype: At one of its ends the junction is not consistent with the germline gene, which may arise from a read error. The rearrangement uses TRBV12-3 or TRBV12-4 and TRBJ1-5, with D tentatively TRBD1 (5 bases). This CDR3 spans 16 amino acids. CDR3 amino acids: CAGSGDWEESNQPQHF. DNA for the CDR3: TGTGCCGGCAGTGGGGACTGGGAGGAGAGCAATCAGCCCCAGCATTTT.

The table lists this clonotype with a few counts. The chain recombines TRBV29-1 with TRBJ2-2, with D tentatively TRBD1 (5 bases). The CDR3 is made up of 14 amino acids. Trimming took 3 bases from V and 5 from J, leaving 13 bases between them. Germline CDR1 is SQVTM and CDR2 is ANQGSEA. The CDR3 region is CSVERQGGTGELFF. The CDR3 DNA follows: TGCAGCGTTGAGAGGCAGGGTGGGACCGGGGAGCTGTTTTTT.

The CDR3 loop is CASSQDGGFWIGNEQFF. DNA of the CDR3: TGTGCCAGCAGCCAAGATGGCGGGTTTTGGATCGGAAATGAGCAGTTCTTC. The chain joins TRBV14 to TRBJ2-1; perhaps TRBD2 as D (5 bases). Germline assignment: CDR1 SGHDN and CDR2 FVKESK. V lost 0 bases to trimming and J lost 7 bases, with 19 bases between them. The CDR3 sequence is 17 residues long.

The CDR3 coding sequence is TGCGCCAGCCGCCTTCGACAGGGAGCCTACGAGCAGTACTTC. Translating gives CASRLRQGAYEQYF. The chain links TRBV4-1 to TRBJ2-7; TRBD1 agrees at 7 bases. Trimming cost V 8 bases and J 2 bases; bases outside gene matches: 9. The CDR3 is 14 residues long. The germline gives CDR1 MGHRA, CDR2 YSYEKL.

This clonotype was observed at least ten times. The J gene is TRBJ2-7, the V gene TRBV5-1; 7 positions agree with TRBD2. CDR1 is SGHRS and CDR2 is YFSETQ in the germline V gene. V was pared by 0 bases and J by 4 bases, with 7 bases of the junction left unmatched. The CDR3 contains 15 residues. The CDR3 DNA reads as TGCGCCAGCAGCTTGGCCGGCGGGAGTACTTACGAGCAGTACTTC. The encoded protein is CASSLAGGSTYEQYF.

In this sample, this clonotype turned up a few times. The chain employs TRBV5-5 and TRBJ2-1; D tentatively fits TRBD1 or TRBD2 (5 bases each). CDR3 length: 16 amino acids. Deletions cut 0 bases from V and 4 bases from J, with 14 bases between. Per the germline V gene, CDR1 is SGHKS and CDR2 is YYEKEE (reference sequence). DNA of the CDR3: TGTGCCAGCAGCTTGGAAGGGCAGGGAGTATACAATGAGCAGTTCTTC. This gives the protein CASSLEGQGVYNEQFF. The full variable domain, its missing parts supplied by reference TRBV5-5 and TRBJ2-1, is DAGVTQSPTHLIKTRGQQVTLRCSPISGHKSVSWYQQVLGQGPQFIFQYYEKEERGRGNFPDRFSARQFPNYSSELNVNALLLGDSALYLCASSLEGQGVYNEQFFGPGTRLTVL.

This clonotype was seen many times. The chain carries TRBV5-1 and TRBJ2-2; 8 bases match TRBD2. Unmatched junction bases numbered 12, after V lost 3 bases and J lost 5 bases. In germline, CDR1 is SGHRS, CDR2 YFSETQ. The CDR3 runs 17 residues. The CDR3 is CASSSRTTSVRTGELFF. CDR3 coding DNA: TGCGCCAGCAGCTCCCGAACGACTAGCGTTCGTACCGGGGAGCTGTTTTTT.

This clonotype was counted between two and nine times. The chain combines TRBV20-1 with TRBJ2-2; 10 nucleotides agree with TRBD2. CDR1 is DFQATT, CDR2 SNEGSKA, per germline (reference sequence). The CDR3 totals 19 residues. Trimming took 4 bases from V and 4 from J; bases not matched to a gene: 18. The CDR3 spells CSANHLTLGSSGGTGELFF. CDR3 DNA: TGCAGTGCTAACCACCTGACCTTGGGGTCTAGCGGGGGCACCGGGGAGCTGTTTTTT.

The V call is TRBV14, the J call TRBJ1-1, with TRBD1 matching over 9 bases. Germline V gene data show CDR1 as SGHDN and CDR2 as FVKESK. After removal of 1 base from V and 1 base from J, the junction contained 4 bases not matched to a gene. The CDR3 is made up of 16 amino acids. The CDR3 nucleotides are TGTGCCAGCAGCCAAGCCGCGGGACAGGGGAACACTGAAGCTTTCTTT. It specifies CASSQAAGQGNTEAFF.

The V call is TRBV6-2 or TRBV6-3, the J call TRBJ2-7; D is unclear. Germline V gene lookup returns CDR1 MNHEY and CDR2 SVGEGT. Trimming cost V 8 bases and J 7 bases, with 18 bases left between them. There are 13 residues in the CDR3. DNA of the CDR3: TGTGCCAGCGCAAGGGATACGGTAGAGGAGCAGTACTTC. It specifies CASARDTVEEQYF.

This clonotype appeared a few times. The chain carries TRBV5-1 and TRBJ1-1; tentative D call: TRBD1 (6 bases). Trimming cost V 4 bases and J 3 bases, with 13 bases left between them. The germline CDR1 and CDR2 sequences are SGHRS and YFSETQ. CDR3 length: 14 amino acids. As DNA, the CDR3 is TGCGCCAGCAGCATATACGACAGGTACACTGAAGCTTTCTTT. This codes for CASSIYDRYTEAFF.

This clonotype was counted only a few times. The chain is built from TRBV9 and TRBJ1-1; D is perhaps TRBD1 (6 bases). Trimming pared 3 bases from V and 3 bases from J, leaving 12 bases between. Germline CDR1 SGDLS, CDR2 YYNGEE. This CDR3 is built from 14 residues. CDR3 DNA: TGTGCCAGCAGCGAGTCGGGGGCGTACACTGAAGCTTTCTTT. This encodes CASSESGAYTEAFF.

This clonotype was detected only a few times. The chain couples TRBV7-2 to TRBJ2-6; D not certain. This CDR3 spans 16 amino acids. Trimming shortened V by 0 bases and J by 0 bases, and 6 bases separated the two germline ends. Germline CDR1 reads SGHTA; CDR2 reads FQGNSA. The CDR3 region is CASSLAAVSGANVLTF. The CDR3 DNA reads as TGTGCCAGCAGCTTAGCAGCAGTCTCTGGGGCCAACGTCCTGACTTTC.

The CDR3: CASSLALAVNTGELFF. The CDR3 bases are TGTGCCAGCAGCTTGGCACTAGCGGTCAACACCGGGGAGCTGTTTTTT. The V gene is TRBV5-5, the J gene TRBJ2-2; 8 bases align to TRBD2. Per germline, CDR1 SGHKS and CDR2 YYEKEE (reference sequence). The CDR3 loop spans 16 amino acids. The ends lost 0 bases at V and 2 bases at J; junction bases unmatched: 3. The variable domain in full, with the rest retrieved from reference TRBV5-5 and TRBJ2-2, is DAGVTQSPTHLIKTRGQQVTLRCSPISGHKSVSWYQQVLGQGPQFIFQYYEKEERGRGNFPDRFSARQFPNYSSELNVNALLLGDSALYLCASSLALAVNTGELFFGEGSRLTVL.

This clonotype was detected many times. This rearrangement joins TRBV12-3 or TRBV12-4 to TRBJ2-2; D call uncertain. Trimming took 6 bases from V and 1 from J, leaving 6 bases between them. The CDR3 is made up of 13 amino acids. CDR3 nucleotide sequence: TGTGCCAGCAGAACTGTGAACACCGGGGAGCTGTTTTTT. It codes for CASRTVNTGELFF.

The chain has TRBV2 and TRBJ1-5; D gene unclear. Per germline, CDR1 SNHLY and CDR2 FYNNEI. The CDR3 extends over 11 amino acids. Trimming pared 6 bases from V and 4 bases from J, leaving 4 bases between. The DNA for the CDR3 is TGTGCCAGCAGGGAGAATCAGCCCCAGCATTTT. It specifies CASRENQPQHF.

CDR3 amino acids: CASSLTGYDGYTF. The CDR3 bases are TGTGCCAGCAGTTTGACAGGGTATGATGGCTACACCTTC. The chain joins TRBV6-2 or TRBV6-3 to TRBJ1-2, with TRBD1 matching over 7 bases. CDR3 length: 13 amino acids. V trimming: 4 bases; J trimming: 6 bases; junction bases outside the gene matches: 5. The germline V gene encodes CDR1 MNHEY and CDR2 SVGEGT.

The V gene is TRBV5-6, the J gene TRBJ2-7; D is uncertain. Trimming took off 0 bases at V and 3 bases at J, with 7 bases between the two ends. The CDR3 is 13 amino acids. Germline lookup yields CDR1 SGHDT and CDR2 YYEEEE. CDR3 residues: CASSLVGNYEQYF. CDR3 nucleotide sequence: TGTGCCAGCAGCTTGGTGGGGAACTACGAGCAGTACTTC.

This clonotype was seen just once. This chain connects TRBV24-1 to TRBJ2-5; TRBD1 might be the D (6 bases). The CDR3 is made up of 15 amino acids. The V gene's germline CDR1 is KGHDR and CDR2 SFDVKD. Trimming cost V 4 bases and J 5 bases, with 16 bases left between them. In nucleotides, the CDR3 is TGTGCCACCAGTGACGTCGGACAGCGGCCGGAGACCCAGTACTTC. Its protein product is CATSDVGQRPETQYF.

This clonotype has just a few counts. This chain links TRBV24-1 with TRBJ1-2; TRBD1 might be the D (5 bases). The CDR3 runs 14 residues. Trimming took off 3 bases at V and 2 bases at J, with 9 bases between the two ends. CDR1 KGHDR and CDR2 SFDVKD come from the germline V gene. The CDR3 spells CATSDPTENYGYTF. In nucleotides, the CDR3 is TGTGCCACCAGTGATCCGACAGAAAACTATGGCTACACCTTC.

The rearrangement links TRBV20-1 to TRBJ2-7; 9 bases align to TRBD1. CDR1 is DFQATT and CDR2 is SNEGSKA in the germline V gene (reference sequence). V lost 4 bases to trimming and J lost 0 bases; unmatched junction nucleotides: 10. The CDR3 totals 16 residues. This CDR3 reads CSAMDPGQGNSYEQYF. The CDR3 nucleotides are TGCAGTGCTATGGACCCGGGACAGGGAAACTCCTACGAGCAGTACTTC.

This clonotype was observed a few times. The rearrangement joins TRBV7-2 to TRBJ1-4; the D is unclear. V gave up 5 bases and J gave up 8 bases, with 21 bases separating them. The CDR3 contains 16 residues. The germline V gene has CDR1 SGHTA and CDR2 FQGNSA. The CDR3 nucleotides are TGTGCCAGCAGCCCTGGACTGATGGGAAGGATCGAAAAACTGTTTTTT. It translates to CASSPGLMGRIEKLFF.